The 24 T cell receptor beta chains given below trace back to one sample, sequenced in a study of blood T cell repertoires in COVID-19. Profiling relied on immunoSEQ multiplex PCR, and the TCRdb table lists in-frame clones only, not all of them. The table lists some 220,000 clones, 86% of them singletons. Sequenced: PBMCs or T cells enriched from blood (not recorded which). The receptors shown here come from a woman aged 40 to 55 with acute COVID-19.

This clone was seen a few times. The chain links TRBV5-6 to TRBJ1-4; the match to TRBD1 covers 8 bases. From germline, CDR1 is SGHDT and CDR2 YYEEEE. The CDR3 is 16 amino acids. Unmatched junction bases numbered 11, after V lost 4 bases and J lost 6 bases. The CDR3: CASSLKTGGVYEKLFF. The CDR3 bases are TGTGCCAGCAGCCTGAAAACAGGGGGAGTGTATGAAAAACTGTTTTTT.

The CDR3 reads CASGVWGSGTYEQYV. In nucleotides, the CDR3 is TGTGCCAGCGGAGTTTGGGGTAGCGGGACCTACGAGCAGTACGTC. This chain connects TRBV28 to TRBJ2-7, with 8 bases aligning to TRBD2. The V segment lost 8 bases and the J segment 2 bases; nucleotides outside the gene matches: 11. The CDR3 runs to 15 residues. The germline gives CDR1 MDHEN, CDR2 SYDVKM.

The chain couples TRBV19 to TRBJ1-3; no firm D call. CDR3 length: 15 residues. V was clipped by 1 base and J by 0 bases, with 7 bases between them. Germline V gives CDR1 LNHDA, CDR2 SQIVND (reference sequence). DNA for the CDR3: TGTGCCAGTAGTATAGCTGGGAGCTCTGGAAACACCATATATTTT. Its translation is CASSIAGSSGNTIYF.

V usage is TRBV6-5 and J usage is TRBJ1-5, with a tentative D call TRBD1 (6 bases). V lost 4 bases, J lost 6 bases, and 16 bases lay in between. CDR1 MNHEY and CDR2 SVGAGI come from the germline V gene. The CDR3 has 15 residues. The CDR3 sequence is CASSSLQGSGQPQHF. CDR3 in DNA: TGTGCCAGCAGTTCCCTACAGGGATCTGGTCAGCCCCAGCATTTT.

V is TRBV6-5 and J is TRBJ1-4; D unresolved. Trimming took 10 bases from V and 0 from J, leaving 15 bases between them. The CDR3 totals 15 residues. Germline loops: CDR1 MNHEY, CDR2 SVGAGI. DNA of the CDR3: TGTGCCACCCGCCGCCAGGCCTCAACTAATGAAAAACTGTTTTTT. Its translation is CATRRQASTNEKLFF.

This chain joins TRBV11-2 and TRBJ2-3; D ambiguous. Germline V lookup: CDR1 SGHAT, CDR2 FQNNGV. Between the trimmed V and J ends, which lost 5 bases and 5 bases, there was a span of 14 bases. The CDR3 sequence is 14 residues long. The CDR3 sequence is CASSPGVIGDTQYF. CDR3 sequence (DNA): TGTGCCAGCAGCCCCGGTGTCATCGGAGATACGCAGTATTTT.

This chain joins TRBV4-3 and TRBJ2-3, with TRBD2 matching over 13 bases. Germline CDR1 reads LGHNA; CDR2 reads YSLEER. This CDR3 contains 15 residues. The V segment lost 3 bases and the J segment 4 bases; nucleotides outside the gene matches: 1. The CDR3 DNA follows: TGCGCCAGCAGCCAGACTAGCGGGGGGCCAGATACGCAGTATTTT. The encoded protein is CASSQTSGGPDTQYF.

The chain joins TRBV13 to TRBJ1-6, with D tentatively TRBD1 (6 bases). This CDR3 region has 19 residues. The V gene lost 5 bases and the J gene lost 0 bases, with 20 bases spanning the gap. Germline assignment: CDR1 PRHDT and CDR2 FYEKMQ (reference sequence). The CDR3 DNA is TGTGCCAGCAGCCGAGCTACAGGGCCGCAGAGCTCCTATAATTCACCCCTCCACTTT. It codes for CASSRATGPQSSYNSPLHF.

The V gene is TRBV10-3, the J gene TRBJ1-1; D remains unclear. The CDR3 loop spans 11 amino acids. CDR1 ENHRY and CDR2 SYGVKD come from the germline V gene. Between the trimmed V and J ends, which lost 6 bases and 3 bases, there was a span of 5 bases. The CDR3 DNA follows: TGTGCCATCAGAAGAGACACTGAAGCTTTCTTT. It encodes CAIRRDTEAFF.

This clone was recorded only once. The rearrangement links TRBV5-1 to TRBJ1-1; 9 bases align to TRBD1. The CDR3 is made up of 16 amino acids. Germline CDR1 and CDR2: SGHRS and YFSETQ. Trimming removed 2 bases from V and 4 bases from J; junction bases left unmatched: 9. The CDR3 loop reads CASSFRDREGSTEAFF. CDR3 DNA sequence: TGCGCCAGCAGCTTCCGGGACAGGGAGGGGAGCACTGAAGCTTTCTTT.

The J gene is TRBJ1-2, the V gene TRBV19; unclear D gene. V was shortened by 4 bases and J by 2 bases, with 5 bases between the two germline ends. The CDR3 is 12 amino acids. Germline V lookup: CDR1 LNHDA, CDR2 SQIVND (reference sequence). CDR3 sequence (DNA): TGTGCCAGTAGTAGAGCGAACTATGGCTACACCTTC. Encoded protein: CASSRANYGYTF. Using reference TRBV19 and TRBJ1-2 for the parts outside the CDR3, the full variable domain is DGGITQSPKYLFRKEGQNVTLSCEQNLNHDAMYWYRQDPGQGLRLIYYSQIVNDFQKGDIAEGYSVSREKKESFPLTVTSAQKNPTAFYLCASSRANYGYTFGSGTRLTVV.

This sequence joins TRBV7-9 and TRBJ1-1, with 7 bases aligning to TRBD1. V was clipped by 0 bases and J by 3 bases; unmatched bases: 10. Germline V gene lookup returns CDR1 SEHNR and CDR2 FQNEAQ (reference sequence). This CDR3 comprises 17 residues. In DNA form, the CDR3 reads TGTGCCAGCAGCTTAGCGCCTCAGGGGACAGTCCACACTGAAGCTTTCTTT. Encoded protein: CASSLAPQGTVHTEAFF.

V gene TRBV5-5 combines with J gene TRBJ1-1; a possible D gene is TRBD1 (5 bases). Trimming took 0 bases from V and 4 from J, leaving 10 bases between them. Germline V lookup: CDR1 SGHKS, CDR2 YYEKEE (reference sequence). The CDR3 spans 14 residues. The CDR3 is CASSLDQGATEAFF. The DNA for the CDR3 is TGTGCCAGCAGCTTGGATCAAGGGGCCACTGAAGCTTTCTTT.

The CDR3 nucleotides read TGTGCCAGTAGTGCCCGGACAGGGAGAGGATCTGGGGCCAACGTCCTGACTTTC. It encodes CASSARTGRGSGANVLTF. The V call is TRBV19, the J call TRBJ2-6; 8 nucleotides line up with TRBD1. CDR1 is LNHDA, CDR2 SQIVND, per germline (reference sequence). The CDR3 runs to 18 residues. V gave up 5 bases and J gave up 1 base; unmatched junction bases: 10.

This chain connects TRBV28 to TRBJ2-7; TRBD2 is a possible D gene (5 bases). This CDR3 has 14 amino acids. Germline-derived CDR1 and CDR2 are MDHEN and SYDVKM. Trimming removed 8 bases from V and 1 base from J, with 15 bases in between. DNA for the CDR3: TGTGCCAGCCAGAGTGAGGGTCTTTCCTACGAGCAGTACTTC. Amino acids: CASQSEGLSYEQYF.

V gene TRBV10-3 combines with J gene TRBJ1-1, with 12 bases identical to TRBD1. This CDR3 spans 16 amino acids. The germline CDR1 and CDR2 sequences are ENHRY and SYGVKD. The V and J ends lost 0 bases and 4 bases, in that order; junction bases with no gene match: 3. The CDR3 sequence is CAISESGTGGVTEAFF. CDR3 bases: TGTGCCATCAGTGAGTCGGGGACAGGGGGCGTCACTGAAGCTTTCTTT.

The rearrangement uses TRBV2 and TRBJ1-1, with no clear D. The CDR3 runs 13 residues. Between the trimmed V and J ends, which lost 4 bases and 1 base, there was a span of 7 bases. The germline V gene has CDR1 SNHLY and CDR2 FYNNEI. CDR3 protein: CASSVRRNTEAFF. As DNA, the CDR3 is TGTGCCAGCAGTGTACGTAGGAACACTGAAGCTTTCTTT.

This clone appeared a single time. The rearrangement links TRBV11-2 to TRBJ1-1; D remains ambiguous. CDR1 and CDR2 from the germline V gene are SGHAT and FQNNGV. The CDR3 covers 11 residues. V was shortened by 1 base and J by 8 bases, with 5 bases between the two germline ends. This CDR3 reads CASSLVEEAFF. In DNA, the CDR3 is TGTGCCAGCAGCTTAGTTGAGGAAGCTTTCTTT.

The CDR3 DNA reads TGTGCCAGCAGCGCAAATAATTCACCCCTCCACTTT. Residues: CASSANNSPLHF. V and J are TRBV9 and TRBJ1-6; D is unresolved. CDR1 and CDR2 from the germline V gene are SGDLS and YYNGEE. This CDR3 is 12 amino acids long. V dropped 3 bases and J dropped 5 bases, with 3 bases sitting between them.

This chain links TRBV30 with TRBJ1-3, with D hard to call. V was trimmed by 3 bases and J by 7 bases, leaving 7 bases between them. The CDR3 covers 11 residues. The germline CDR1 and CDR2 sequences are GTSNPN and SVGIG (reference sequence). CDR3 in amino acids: CAWRSGNTIYF. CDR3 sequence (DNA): TGTGCCTGGAGGTCGGGGAACACCATATATTTT. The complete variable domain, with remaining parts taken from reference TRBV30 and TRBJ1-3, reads SQTIHQWPATLVQPVGSPLSLECTVEGTSNPNLYWYRQAAGRGLQLLFYSVGIGQISSEVPQNLSASRPQDRQFILSSKKLLLSDSGFYLCAWRSGNTIYFGEGSWLTVV.

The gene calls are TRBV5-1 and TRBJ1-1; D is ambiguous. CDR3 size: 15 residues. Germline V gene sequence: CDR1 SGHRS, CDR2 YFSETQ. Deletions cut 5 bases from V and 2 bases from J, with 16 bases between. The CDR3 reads CASRPVTVGNTEAFF. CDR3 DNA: TGCGCCAGCAGACCCGTAACAGTAGGCAACACTGAAGCTTTCTTT.

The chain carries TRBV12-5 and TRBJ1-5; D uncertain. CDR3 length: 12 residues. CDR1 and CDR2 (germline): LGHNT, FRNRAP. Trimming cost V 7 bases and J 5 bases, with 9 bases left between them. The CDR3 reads CASAVTYQPQHF. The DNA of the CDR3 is TGTGCTAGTGCTGTCACTTATCAGCCCCAGCATTTT.

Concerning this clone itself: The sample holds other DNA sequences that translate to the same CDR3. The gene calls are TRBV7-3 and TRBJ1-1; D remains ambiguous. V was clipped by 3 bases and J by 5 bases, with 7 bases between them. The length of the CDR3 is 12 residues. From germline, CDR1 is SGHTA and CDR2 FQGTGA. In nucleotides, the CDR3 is TGTGCCAGCAGCTTGACCGGGACTGAAGCTTTCTTT. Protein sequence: CASSLTGTEAFF.

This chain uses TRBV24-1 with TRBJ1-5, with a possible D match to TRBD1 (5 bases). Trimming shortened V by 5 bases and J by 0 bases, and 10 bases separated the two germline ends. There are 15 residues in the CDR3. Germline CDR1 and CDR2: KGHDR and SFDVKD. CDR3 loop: CATSGTSDSNQPQHF. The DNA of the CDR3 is TGTGCCACCAGTGGGACATCCGATAGCAATCAGCCCCAGCATTTT.